This paragraph covers one T cell receptor beta chain sequence. Its antigen is as yet unknown. The sample originates from a study of CD4+ T cells in melanoma. Study findings and constraints: Neoantigen-specific CD4+ T cells in melanoma reportedly had diverse differentiation states.

Repertoires were generated with immunoSEQ multiplex PCR, while TCRdb's copy carries only in-frame clones and drops some. Seen here are around 110,000 clones, around 92% observed once, and the top ten hold roughly 3.5%. The TCR was taken from a human donor with melanoma. The sample consisted of peripheral blood.

The CDR3 bases are TGTGCCAGCAGCTTAGCTGGGAGAGGTGAGGAGACCCAGTACTTC. Its translation is CASSLAGRGEETQYF. V is TRBV7-2 and J is TRBJ2-5; tentatively, D is TRBD2 (5 bases). The V end lost 0 bases, the J end lost 5 bases, and 13 bases lay between the germline ends. The CDR3 consists of 15 residues. Per germline, CDR1 SGHTA and CDR2 FQGNSA.